The 22 T cell receptor beta chains reported below all come from one sample, sequenced in a study of vaccination and CD4 T cells after COVID-19. Sample treatment: roughly 11-day PBMC culture with coronavirus spike peptide pools or control peptides (ViraFEST assay). The Oncomine TCR Beta short-read assay generated sequence data from the DNA of cultured CD4+ T cells. TCRdb ran MiXCR on the PCR reads and lists one entry per CDR3 protein. Counted here are approximately 16,000 distinct CDR3 sequences, roughly 75% occurring once; the ten biggest clones make up approximately 9.1%. Their cognate antigens are unknown. Specimen: CD4+ T cells from blood, cultured in vitro, collected after SARS-CoV-2 vaccination. The origin of the receptors is a human donor who received a COVID-19 vaccine.

The genes are TRBV19 and TRBJ1-2; 10 bases fit TRBD1. The CDR3 spans 14 residues. V was clipped by 3 bases and J by 4 bases; unmatched bases: 2. CDR1 is LNHDA and CDR2 is SQIVND in the germline V gene (reference sequence). Here the CDR3 DNA reads TGTGCCAGTAGTATTGGACAGGGGGGCTATGGCTACACCTTC. As protein: CASSIGQGGYGYTF.

This clonotype has a handful of counts. The chain links TRBV6-5 to TRBJ2-3; 7 bases are shared with TRBD1. Trimming cost V 2 bases and J 1 base; bases outside gene matches: 6. CDR3 length: 16 amino acids. Germline V gene sequence: CDR1 MNHEY, CDR2 SVGAGI. CDR3 DNA sequence: TGTGCCAGCAGTTACCCACAGGGGTCCGGCACAGATACGCAGTATTTT. Encoded protein: CASSYPQGSGTDTQYF.

The gene calls are TRBV6-5 and TRBJ1-2, with TRBD1 as a possible D gene (6 bases). CDR1 is MNHEY and CDR2 is SVGAGI in the germline V gene. CDR3 size: 14 residues. The ends were cut back, 4 bases at V and 5 bases at J, with 14 bases in the middle. The CDR3: CASSSEGGRYGYTF. CDR3 nucleotides: TGTGCCAGCAGTTCGGAGGGGGGACGGTATGGCTACACCTTC.

To note about this clonotype: This may come from a read error, since a much larger clone is one base off. This chain joins TRBV20-1 and TRBJ2-3, with 11 bases identical to TRBD2. From germline, CDR1 is DFQATT and CDR2 SNEGSKA (reference sequence). The CDR3 is made up of 16 amino acids. With V trimmed by 2 bases and J by 1 base, 5 bases remained unmatched. Written as DNA, the CDR3 is TGCAGTGCTAGATTTAGCGGGAGGGTAGGCACAGATACGCAGTATTTT. This encodes CSARFSGRVGTDTQYF.

This chain uses TRBV27 with TRBJ2-3, with D maybe TRBD2 (5 bases). V shed 2 bases and J shed 0 bases, with 12 bases lying between them. The germline V gene has CDR1 MNHEY and CDR2 SMNVEV (reference sequence). This CDR3 contains 16 residues. The CDR3 region is CASSLRPGSSTDTQYF. In DNA, the CDR3 is TGTGCCAGCAGTTTACGACCGGGATCCAGCACAGATACGCAGTATTTT.

The gene calls are TRBV24-1 and TRBJ1-1; D is possibly TRBD1 (6 bases). CDR3 length equals 13 residues. V was clipped by 9 bases and J by 4 bases, with 14 bases between them. Germline V CDR1 and CDR2: KGHDR, SFDVKD. CDR3 sequence reads: CATSAPGATEAFF. The CDR3 nucleotides are TGTGCCACCTCAGCTCCAGGGGCCACTGAAGCTTTCTTT.

V usage is TRBV2 and J usage is TRBJ1-5, with 7 nucleotides matching TRBD1. V dropped 6 bases and J dropped 7; count of bases not matched to a gene: 6. Per germline, CDR1 SNHLY and CDR2 FYNNEI. The CDR3 contains 13 residues. CDR3 bases: TGTGCCAGCAGGGGACAGCCGGGGCAGCCCCAGCATTTT. Translation: CASRGQPGQPQHF.

DNA for the CDR3: TGCGCCAGCAGTTTGGGGGGGTTTCGTGATACGCAGTATTTT. Its translation is CASSLGGFRDTQYF. The rearrangement uses TRBV10-1 and TRBJ2-3; 7 nucleotides agree with TRBD2. Trimming cost V 5 bases and J 6 bases; bases outside gene matches: 8. The CDR3 covers 14 residues. Per the germline V gene, CDR1 is WNHNN and CDR2 is SYGVQD (reference sequence).

This clonotype was counted only a few times. The V gene is TRBV10-3, the J gene TRBJ1-6; tentative D call: TRBD1 (6 bases). Germline V gene lookup returns CDR1 ENHRY and CDR2 SYGVKD. V gave up 5 bases and J gave up 7 bases, with 9 bases separating them. CDR3 size: 13 residues. Here the CDR3 DNA reads TGTGCCATCAGTATAGGACAGAATTCACCCCTCCACTTT. This encodes CAISIGQNSPLHF.

This chain joins TRBV2 and TRBJ1-5; perhaps TRBD1 as D (5 bases). V was shortened by 1 base and J by 7 bases, with 11 bases between the two germline ends. Per the germline V gene, CDR1 is SNHLY and CDR2 is FYNNEI. The length of the CDR3 is 14 residues. In DNA form, the CDR3 reads TGTGCCAGCAGTGAAGGGGACTCGGTGCAGCCCCAGCATTTT. Translation: CASSEGDSVQPQHF. The full variable domain, its missing parts supplied by reference TRBV2 and TRBJ1-5, is EPEVTQTPSHQVTQMGQEVILRCVPISNHLYFYWYRQILGQKVEFLVSFYNNEISEKSEIFDDQFSVERPDGSNFTLKIRSTKLEDSAMYFCASSEGDSVQPQHFGDGTRLSIL.

The chain employs TRBV19 and TRBJ1-2; 8 bases are a match to TRBD1. CDR3 length equals 16 residues. V gave up 3 bases and J gave up 4 bases; unmatched junction bases: 10. CDR1 is LNHDA, CDR2 SQIVND, per germline (reference sequence). The CDR3: CASSIVAGGSTYGYTF. CDR3 nucleotide sequence: TGTGCCAGTAGTATCGTGGCAGGGGGCAGCACCTATGGCTACACCTTC.

The chain recombines TRBV12-3 or TRBV12-4 with TRBJ2-5, with a possible D match to TRBD1 (8 bases). This CDR3 is 16 amino acids long. Between the trimmed V and J ends, which lost 5 bases and 7 bases, there was a span of 23 bases. This CDR3 is CASSRSYTGGAGTQYF. CDR3 in DNA: TGTGCCAGCAGTCGCAGTTATACAGGGGGGGCTGGGACCCAGTACTTC.

The chain links TRBV7-9 to TRBJ1-2, with a weak D call TRBD1 (5 bases). V dropped 5 bases and J dropped 3 bases, with 25 bases sitting between them. Germline values: CDR1 SEHNR, CDR2 FQNEAQ (reference sequence). The CDR3 runs to 18 residues. The CDR3 coding sequence is TGTGCCAGCAGCCGGACTCGAGACAGAGGGAAACAGCACTATGGCTACACCTTC. Translated: CASSRTRDRGKQHYGYTF.

The chain employs TRBV18 and TRBJ1-1, with TRBD1 matching 11 bases. CDR1 and CDR2 (germline): KGHSH, LQKENI. The CDR3 covers 18 residues. J lost 1 base, V lost 6 bases, and 13 bases had no gene match. The DNA for the CDR3 is TGTGCCAGCTCCCCAAGACCGCGGACAGGGGGCGGGAACACTGAAGCTTTCTTT. Protein: CASSPRPRTGGGNTEAFF.

This chain connects TRBV30 to TRBJ1-3, with D maybe TRBD1 (5 bases). This CDR3 contains 13 residues. V was pared by 4 bases and J by 0 bases, with 7 bases between. Per germline, CDR1 GTSNPN and CDR2 SVGIG (reference sequence). This chain's CDR3 is CAWNTGSGNTIYF. As DNA, the CDR3 is TGTGCCTGGAATACAGGCTCTGGAAACACCATATATTTT.

The chain carries TRBV11-3 and TRBJ2-5; D perhaps matches TRBD1 (6 bases). The germline V gene encodes CDR1 SGHNT and CDR2 YENEEA. V was cut by 8 bases and J by 2 bases, with 12 bases left in between. There are 13 residues in the CDR3. The CDR3 region is CASGQNHQETQYF. CDR3 bases: TGTGCCAGCGGACAGAACCATCAAGAGACCCAGTACTTC.

The chain links TRBV30 to TRBJ1-2, with D tentatively TRBD1 (5 bases). The CDR3 has 13 amino acids. The germline V gene has CDR1 GTSNPN and CDR2 SVGIG (reference sequence). V dropped 4 bases and J dropped 4 bases, with 13 bases sitting between them. The CDR3 DNA follows: TGTGCCTGGACTGACAGCCCTCTCTATGGCTACACCTTC. It codes for CAWTDSPLYGYTF.

The gene calls are TRBV4-2 and TRBJ1-5, with TRBD1 as a possible D gene (6 bases). The ends were cut back, 1 base at V and 4 bases at J, with 14 bases in the middle. CDR1 and CDR2 (germline): LGHNA, YNFKEQ. The CDR3 loop spans 16 amino acids. The CDR3 nucleotides are TGTGCCAGCAGCCAAGGAAGCGTAGACAGGAATCAGCCCCAGCATTTT. It codes for CASSQGSVDRNQPQHF.

This clonotype has more than one count but fewer than ten. The chain carries TRBV20-1 and TRBJ2-5; 10 bases match TRBD2. Unmatched junction bases numbered 10, after V lost 2 bases and J lost 4 bases. The CDR3 covers 16 residues. CDR1 is DFQATT, CDR2 SNEGSKA, per germline (reference sequence). CDR3 in amino acids: CSARTGLAGVLETQYF. CDR3 sequence (DNA): TGCAGTGCTAGAACGGGGCTAGCGGGGGTACTAGAGACCCAGTACTTC.

The chain couples TRBV7-6 to TRBJ2-7, with 11 bases identical to TRBD2. The V segment lost 2 bases and the J segment 4 bases; nucleotides outside the gene matches: 4. The CDR3 covers 15 residues. CDR1 is SGHVS and CDR2 is FNYEAQ in the germline V gene. The CDR3 bases are TGTGCCAGCAGCTTAACTAGCGGGGGCTTTTACGAGCAGTACTTC. Protein: CASSLTSGGFYEQYF.

The V and J genes are TRBV4-1 and TRBJ1-2; TRBD1 matches at 9 bases. CDR1 and CDR2 from the germline V gene are MGHRA and YSYEKL. The trim removed 2 bases at V and 8 bases at J, leaving 12 bases unmatched. CDR3 length equals 16 residues. The CDR3, as DNA: TGCGCCAGCAGCCAACCACGGGACAGGGACGAAAGAGGCTACACCTTC. It translates to CASSQPRDRDERGYTF.

The rearrangement uses TRBV6-1 and TRBJ2-7; D is unresolved. CDR3 length: 13 residues. Trimming took off 8 bases at V and 0 bases at J, with 11 bases between the two ends. CDR1 is MNHNS and CDR2 is SASEGT in the germline V gene. The CDR3 spells CASVWRSSYEQYF. The CDR3 DNA sequence: TGTGCCAGCGTCTGGCGGAGCTCCTACGAGCAGTACTTC.